The entry that follows covers one T cell receptor beta chain sequence. What it binds is unknown. These data are taken from a study of beta chain features in type 1 diabetes. Study conclusions and caveats: Researchers cautioned that cDNA sequencing could over-represent cells with high TCR expression. Researchers could not determine here whether HLA type influences TCRB rearrangement.

The single heparinised draw taken from each donor contained around 100 mL of blood on average. Germline CDR1 LNHDA, CDR2 SQIVND (reference sequence). Germline trimming cut 6 bases from V and 4 bases from J; bases unmatched to any gene: 11. The CDR3 consists of 16 residues. The entirety of the isolated RNA underwent reverse transcription, so expressed TCRB transcripts were sequenced. Data came from immunoSEQ multiplex PCR; TCRdb stores just in-frame clones and leaves some out. The sample holds fewer than 650,000 clones, 15% to 19% seen once. The chain employs TRBV19 and TRBJ1-4; TRBD1 agrees at 7 bases. The sequence was collected from a man between 18 and 29 years old in good health. The sequenced sample was naive CD4+ T cells from blood. CDR3 in amino acids: CASSKVLGTDNEKLFF. In DNA, the CDR3 is TGTGCCAGTAGCAAAGTCCTCGGGACAGATAATGAAAAACTGTTTTTT.